This TCR beta chain was documented in a study of CD8 T cells in Susac syndrome. Random hexamers were used to reverse transcribe about 0.45 to 1 ug of RNA. An immunoSEQ multiplex PCR amplified TCR beta CDR3 over 54 Vbeta and 13 Jbeta. TCRdb reanalysed the immunoSEQ multiplex PCR reads using MiXCR and keeps one entry per CDR3 protein. The sample consists of 180,000 or so distinct CDR3 sequences, around 95% of them appearing once. This clonotype has only one observation. It was negative isolation that provided the CD8+ and CD4+ T cells, whereas TEMRA cells were enriched by FACS. The sequence came from a human donor in good health. What was sequenced was CD4+ T cells from PBMCs.

CDR3 nucleotide sequence: TGTGCCTGGACCCTAGGCGGGGAGCTGTTTTTT. The encoded protein is CAWTLGGELFF. The chain uses TRBV30 and TRBJ2-2; D remains unclear. The CDR3 has 11 residues. V lost 4 bases to trimming and J lost 7 bases, with 7 bases between them. Per the germline V gene, CDR1 is GTSNPN and CDR2 is SVGIG (reference sequence).